This T cell receptor beta chain was identified in a study of cytomegalovirus exposure and HLA in healthy donors. Broader study findings: Sequencing likely produced, as an artifact, a cluster of highly shared sequence variants. Clonal expansion, a later analysis showed, was greater in HLA-associated TCR beta chains than in equally common others.

In its sample, this clone was seen a few times. Its antigen is unknown. At collection, donors were nominally healthy, but unrecorded immune exposures were probable. Researchers ran the PCR with 60 Vbeta and 13 Jbeta primers. The protocol was immunoSEQ multiplex PCR, while the TCRdb copy is restricted to in-frame clones and leaves out a portion. The sample shows about 140,000 clones, 55% to 80% of them seen only once. The CDR3 has 16 residues. The germline V and J ends were trimmed by 1 base and 1 base, with 13 bases remaining between them. Germline CDR1 LNHDA, CDR2 SQIVND (reference sequence). The sample consisted of PBMCs. This TCR derives from a woman in her thirties or forties in good health and CMV-seronegative. This chain uses TRBV19 with TRBJ1-1; unclear D gene. In DNA, the CDR3 is TGTGCCAGTAGTATAGGCGGAGGCCTGCAGAACACTGAAGCTTTCTTT. Amino acids: CASSIGGGLQNTEAFF.